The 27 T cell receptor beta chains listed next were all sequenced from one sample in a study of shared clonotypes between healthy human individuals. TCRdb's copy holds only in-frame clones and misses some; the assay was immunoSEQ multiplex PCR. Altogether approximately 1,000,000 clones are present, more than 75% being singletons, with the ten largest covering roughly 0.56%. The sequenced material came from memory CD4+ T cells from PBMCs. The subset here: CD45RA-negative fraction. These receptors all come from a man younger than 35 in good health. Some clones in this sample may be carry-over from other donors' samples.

The CDR3 nucleotides are TGTGCCAGCAGTGAAGGGGGCAACAGCTACGAGCAGTACTTC. Translation gives CASSEGGNSYEQYF. The chain employs TRBV6-1 and TRBJ2-7, with D perhaps TRBD1 (5 bases). The CDR3 spans 14 residues. The germline V gene has CDR1 MNHNS and CDR2 SASEGT. Trimming left V 1 base short and J 3 bases short, with 10 bases between.

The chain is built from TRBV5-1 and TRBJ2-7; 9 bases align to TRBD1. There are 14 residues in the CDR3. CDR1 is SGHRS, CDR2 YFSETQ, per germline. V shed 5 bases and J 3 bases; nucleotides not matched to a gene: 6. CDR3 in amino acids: CASRRTGQGYEQYF. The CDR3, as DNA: TGCGCCAGCAGGCGTACGGGACAGGGCTACGAGCAGTACTTC.

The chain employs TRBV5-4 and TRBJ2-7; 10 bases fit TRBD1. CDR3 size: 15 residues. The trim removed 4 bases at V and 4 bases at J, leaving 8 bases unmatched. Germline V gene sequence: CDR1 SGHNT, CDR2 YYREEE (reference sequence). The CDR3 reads CASSGAGTGAYEQYF. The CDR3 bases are TGTGCCAGCAGCGGAGCCGGGACAGGGGCATACGAGCAGTACTTC.

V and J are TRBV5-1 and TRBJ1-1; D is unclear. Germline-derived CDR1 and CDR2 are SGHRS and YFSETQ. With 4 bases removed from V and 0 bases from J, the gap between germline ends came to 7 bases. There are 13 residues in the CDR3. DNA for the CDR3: TGCGCCAGCAGCATGGCCATGAACACTGAAGCTTTCTTT. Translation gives CASSMAMNTEAFF.

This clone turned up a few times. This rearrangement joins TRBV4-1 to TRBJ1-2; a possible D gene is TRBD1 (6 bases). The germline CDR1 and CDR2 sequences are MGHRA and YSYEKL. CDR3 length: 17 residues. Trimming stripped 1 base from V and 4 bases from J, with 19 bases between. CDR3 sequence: CASSQGAAGQYFYGYTF. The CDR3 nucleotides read TGCGCCAGCAGCCAAGGAGCTGCTGGACAGTACTTCTATGGCTACACCTTC.

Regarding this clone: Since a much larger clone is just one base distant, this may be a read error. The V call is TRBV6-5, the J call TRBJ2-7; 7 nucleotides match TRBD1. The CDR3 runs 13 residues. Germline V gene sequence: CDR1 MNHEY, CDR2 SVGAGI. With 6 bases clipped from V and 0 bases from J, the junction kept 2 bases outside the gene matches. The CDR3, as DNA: TGTGCCAGCAGCCGACAGGGCTCCTACGAGCAGTACTTC. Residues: CASSRQGSYEQYF.

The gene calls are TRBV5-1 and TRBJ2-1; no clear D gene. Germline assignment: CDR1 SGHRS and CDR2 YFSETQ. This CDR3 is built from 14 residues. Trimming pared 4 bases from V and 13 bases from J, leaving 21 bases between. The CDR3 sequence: CASSPTIEEIFQFF. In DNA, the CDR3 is TGCGCCAGCAGCCCCACCATTGAGGAGATATTTCAGTTCTTC.

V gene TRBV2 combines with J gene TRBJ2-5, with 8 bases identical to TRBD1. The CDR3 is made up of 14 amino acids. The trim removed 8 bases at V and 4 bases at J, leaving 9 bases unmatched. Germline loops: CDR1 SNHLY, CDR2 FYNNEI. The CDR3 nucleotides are TGTGCCAGCTGCTGGGACAGGCAGGGAGAGACCCAGTACTTC. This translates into CASCWDRQGETQYF.

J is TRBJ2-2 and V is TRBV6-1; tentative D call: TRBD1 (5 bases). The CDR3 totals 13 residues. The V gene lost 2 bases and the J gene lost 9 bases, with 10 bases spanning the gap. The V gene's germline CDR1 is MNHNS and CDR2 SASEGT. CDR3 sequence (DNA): TGTGCCAGCAGTGAAAGGCAGGGTCGGGAGCTGTTTTTT. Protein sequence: CASSERQGRELFF.

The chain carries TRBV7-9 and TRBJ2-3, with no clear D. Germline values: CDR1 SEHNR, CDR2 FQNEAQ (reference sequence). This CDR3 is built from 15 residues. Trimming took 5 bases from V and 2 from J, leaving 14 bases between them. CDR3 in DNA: TGTGCCAGCAGCCCCTCAAAGCCCCACACAGATACGCAGTATTTT. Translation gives CASSPSKPHTDTQYF.

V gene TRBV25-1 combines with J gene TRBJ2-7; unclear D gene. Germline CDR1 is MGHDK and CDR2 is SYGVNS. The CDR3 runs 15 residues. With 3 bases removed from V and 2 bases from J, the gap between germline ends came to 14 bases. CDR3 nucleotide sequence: TGTGCCAGCAGTGATATTCTTCGGGCCCCCTACGAGCAGTACTTC. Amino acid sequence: CASSDILRAPYEQYF.

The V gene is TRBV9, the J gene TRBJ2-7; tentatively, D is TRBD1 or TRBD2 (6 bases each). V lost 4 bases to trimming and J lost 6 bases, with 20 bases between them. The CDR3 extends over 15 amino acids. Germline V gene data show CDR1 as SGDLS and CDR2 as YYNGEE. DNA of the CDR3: TGTGCCAGCAGCACAAGGGGGGTCTACACCTCCGAGCAGTACTTC. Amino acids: CASSTRGVYTSEQYF.

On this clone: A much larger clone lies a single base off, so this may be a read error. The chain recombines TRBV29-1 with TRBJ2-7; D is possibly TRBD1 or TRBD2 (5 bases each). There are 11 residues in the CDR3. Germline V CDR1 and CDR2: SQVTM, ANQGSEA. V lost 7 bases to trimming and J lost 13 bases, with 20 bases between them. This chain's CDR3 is CSAATRDDLYF. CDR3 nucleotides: TGCAGCGCGGCCACCCGGGACGATCTATACTTC.

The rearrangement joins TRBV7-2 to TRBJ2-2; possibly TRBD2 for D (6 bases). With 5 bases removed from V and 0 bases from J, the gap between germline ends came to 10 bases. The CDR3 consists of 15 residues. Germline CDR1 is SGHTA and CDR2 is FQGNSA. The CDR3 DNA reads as TGTGCCAGCAGCCGGGACTTACCGAACACCGGGGAGCTGTTTTTT. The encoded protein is CASSRDLPNTGELFF.

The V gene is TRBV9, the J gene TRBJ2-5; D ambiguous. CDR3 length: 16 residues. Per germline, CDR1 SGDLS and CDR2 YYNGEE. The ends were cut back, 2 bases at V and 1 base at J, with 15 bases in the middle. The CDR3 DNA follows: TGTGCCAGCAGCGTGACGTTTCAGGCTCCCCAAGAGACCCAGTACTTC. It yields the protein CASSVTFQAPQETQYF.

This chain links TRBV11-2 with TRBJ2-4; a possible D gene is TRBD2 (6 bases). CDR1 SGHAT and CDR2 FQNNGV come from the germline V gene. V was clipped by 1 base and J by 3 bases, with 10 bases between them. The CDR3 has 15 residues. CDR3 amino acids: CASSLGGLFKNIQYF. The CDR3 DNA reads TGTGCCAGCAGCTTAGGGGGACTCTTCAAAAACATTCAGTACTTC.

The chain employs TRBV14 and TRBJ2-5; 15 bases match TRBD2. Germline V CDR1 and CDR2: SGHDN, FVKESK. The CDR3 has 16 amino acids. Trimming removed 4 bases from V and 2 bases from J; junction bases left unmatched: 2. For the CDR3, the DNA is TGTGCCAGCAGCCCCGGACTAGCGGGAGGGCAAGAGACCCAGTACTTC. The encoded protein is CASSPGLAGGQETQYF.

DNA for the CDR3: TGTGCCAGCAGCCGAAACCGGGACAGGGTACAGACCCAGTACTTC. Protein: CASSRNRDRVQTQYF. The rearrangement uses TRBV4-2 and TRBJ2-5; 9 bases agree with TRBD1. This CDR3 spans 15 amino acids. CDR1 and CDR2 (germline): LGHNA, YNFKEQ. V trimming: 4 bases; J trimming: 6 bases; junction bases outside the gene matches: 9.

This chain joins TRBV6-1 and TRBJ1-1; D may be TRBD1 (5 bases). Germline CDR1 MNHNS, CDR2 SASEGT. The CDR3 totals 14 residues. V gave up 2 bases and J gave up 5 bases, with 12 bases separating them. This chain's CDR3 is CASSESAGRTEAFF. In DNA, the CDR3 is TGTGCCAGCAGTGAATCAGCAGGGCGGACTGAAGCTTTCTTT.

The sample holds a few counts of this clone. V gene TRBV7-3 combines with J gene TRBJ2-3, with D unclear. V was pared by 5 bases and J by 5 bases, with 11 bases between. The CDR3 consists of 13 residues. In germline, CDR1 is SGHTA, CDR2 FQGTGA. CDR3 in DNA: TGTGCCAGCAGCCTCGCGAGTGGAGATACGCAGTATTTT. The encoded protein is CASSLASGDTQYF.

CDR3 sequence (DNA): TGTGCCAGCAGCCCTCTAGCGGGACTGTTGCCGAATCCAGATACGCAGTATTTT. Its protein is CASSPLAGLLPNPDTQYF. The J gene is TRBJ2-3, the V gene TRBV7-4; 9 bases are a match to TRBD2. J lost 4 bases, V lost 5 bases, and 16 bases had no gene match. The CDR3 spans 18 residues. Germline CDR1 SGHVT, CDR2 SQSDAQ.

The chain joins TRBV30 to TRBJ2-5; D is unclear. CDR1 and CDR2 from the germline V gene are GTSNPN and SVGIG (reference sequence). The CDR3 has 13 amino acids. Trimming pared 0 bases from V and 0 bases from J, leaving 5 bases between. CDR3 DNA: TGTGCCTGGAGTGTCTCACACCAAGAGACCCAGTACTTC. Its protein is CAWSVSHQETQYF.

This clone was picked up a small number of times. CDR3 nucleotides: TGTGCCAGCAGCTTGGGGACTAGCGGTTGGAATGAGCAGTTCTTC. Protein product: CASSLGTSGWNEQFF. The chain has TRBV5-5 and TRBJ2-1; TRBD2 matches at 10 bases. The CDR3 extends over 15 amino acids. The V segment lost 0 bases and the J segment 7 bases; nucleotides outside the gene matches: 4. Germline CDR1 reads SGHKS; CDR2 reads YYEKEE (reference sequence).

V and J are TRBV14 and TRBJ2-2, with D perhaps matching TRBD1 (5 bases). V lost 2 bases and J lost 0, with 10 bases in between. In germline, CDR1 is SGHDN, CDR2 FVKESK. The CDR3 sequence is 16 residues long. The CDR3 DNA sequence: TGTGCCAGCAGCCAATTGACAGTTGCGAACACCGGGGAGCTGTTTTTT. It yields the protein CASSQLTVANTGELFF.

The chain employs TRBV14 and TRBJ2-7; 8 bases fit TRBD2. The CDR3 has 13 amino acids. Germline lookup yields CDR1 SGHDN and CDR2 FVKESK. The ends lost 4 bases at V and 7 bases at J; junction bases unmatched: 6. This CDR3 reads CASSPQAGVEQYF. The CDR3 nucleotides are TGTGCCAGCAGCCCCCAAGCGGGAGTGGAGCAGTACTTC.

This CDR3 is CASSFLDIYSNQPQHF. The DNA of the CDR3 is TGTGCCAGCAGTTTCCTCGACATTTATAGCAATCAGCCCCAGCATTTT. The J gene is TRBJ1-5, the V gene TRBV28; D uncertain. V was pared by 3 bases and J by 0 bases, with 12 bases between. Germline-derived CDR1 and CDR2 are MDHEN and SYDVKM. This CDR3 region has 16 residues.

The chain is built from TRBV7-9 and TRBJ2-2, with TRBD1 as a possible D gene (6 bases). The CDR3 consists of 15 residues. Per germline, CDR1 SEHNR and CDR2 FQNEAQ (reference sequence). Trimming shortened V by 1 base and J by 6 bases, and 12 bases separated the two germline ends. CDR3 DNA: TGTGCCAGCAGCTTAGTTCAGGGGATTGCCGGGGAGCTGTTTTTT. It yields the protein CASSLVQGIAGELFF.